This T cell receptor (beta chain) is from a study of blood T cell repertoires in COVID-19. The overall study: The samples span acute and convalescent COVID-19 from the United States, Italy and Spain. Sources were T cells, B-cell-depleted T cells, or PBMCs; the material itself was cDNA or gDNA.

Authors' analysis steps: The authors estimated nucleated cell counts from reference gene primer amplification. Produced via immunoSEQ multiplex PCR; TCRdb's table is partial and in-frame only. The V and J calls and clone size were taken over from that table, and D and trimming were inferred from the DNA. The data show about 200,000 clones, 70% to 90% seen once. CDR3 size: 14 residues. Germline CDR1 MNHEY, CDR2 SMNVEV (reference sequence). Trimming shortened V by 2 bases and J by 2 bases, and 7 bases separated the two germline ends. This clone has a single count. This sample also contains other DNA sequences that code for the same CDR3.

The chain employs TRBV27 and TRBJ1-3; maybe TRBD1 (6 bases). Sequencing input: peripheral blood. The receptor's source is a woman of 80 years or more with acute or convalescent COVID-19. The CDR3 DNA sequence: TGTGCCAGCAGTTTAGCAGGGGCTGGAAACACCATATATTTT. It encodes CASSLAGAGNTIYF.